These 9 T cell receptor beta chains originate from one sample sequenced in a study of T cell clonotyping in hematopoietic cell transplantation. The method was immunoSEQ multiplex PCR; TCRdb's version includes in-frame clones alone and lacks a portion of them. Altogether around 10,000 clones are present, 93% being singletons, with the ten largest covering 5.7%. Sequences were derived from PBMCs, sampled 100 days after allogeneic stem cell transplant. These receptors all stem from a male patient aged 45-60 years who had an allogeneic stem cell transplant from a related donor, so T cells may come from the graft donor. Some clones in this sample may be carry-over from other donors' samples.

The chain is built from TRBV7-2 and TRBJ1-1; no reliable D call. Trimming pared 1 base from V and 2 bases from J, leaving 11 bases between. Per the germline V gene, CDR1 is SGHTA and CDR2 is FQGNSA. This CDR3 region has 15 residues. CDR3 sequence: CASSLVPNPNTEAFF. The CDR3 DNA is TGTGCCAGCAGCTTAGTCCCCAACCCTAACACTGAAGCTTTCTTT.

In its sample, this clone was seen once. J is TRBJ2-7 and V is TRBV19; possible D gene TRBD2, 5 bases. CDR3 length: 15 residues. Germline CDR1 reads LNHDA; CDR2 reads SQIVND (reference sequence). V was trimmed by 5 bases and J by 6 bases, leaving 20 bases between them. CDR3 protein: CASSPSPGSALEQYF. CDR3 in DNA: TGTGCCAGTAGTCCCTCCCCGGGGTCGGCCCTCGAGCAGTACTTC. Combining the CDR3 with reference TRBV19 and TRBJ2-7 gives the whole variable domain DGGITQSPKYLFRKEGQNVTLSCEQNLNHDAMYWYRQDPGQGLRLIYYSQIVNDFQKGDIAEGYSVSREKKESFPLTVTSAQKNPTAFYLCASSPSPGSALEQYFGPGTRLTVT.

The chain employs TRBV4-2 and TRBJ1-5; possible D gene TRBD1, 5 bases. The germline V gene has CDR1 LGHNA and CDR2 YNFKEQ. The CDR3 extends over 15 amino acids. With 0 bases removed from V and 2 bases from J, the gap between germline ends came to 8 bases. The CDR3 nucleotides are TGTGCCAGCAGCCAAGATTTGGGGGGCAATCAGCCCCAGCATTTT. Its protein is CASSQDLGGNQPQHF.

This rearrangement joins TRBV19 to TRBJ1-3; 7 nucleotides agree with TRBD1. V trimming: 3 bases; J trimming: 0 bases; junction bases outside the gene matches: 8. Germline assignment: CDR1 LNHDA and CDR2 SQIVND (reference sequence). The CDR3 is 17 amino acids. CDR3: CASSIAPTGNSGNTIYF. CDR3 DNA sequence: TGTGCCAGTAGTATTGCTCCGACAGGGAACTCTGGAAACACCATATATTTT.

The genes are TRBV6-1 and TRBJ1-2; 8 bases line up with TRBD1. Germline loops: CDR1 MNHNS, CDR2 SASEGT. The CDR3 loop spans 17 amino acids. Trimming at V came to 2 bases and at J to 1 base, leaving 9 bases not matched to a gene. The chain's CDR3 is CASSEWAGGTLNYGYTF. CDR3 nucleotides: TGTGCCAGCAGTGAATGGGCAGGGGGCACCCTTAACTATGGCTACACCTTC.

The chain joins TRBV5-1 to TRBJ1-3; D may be TRBD1 (6 bases). V was shortened by 5 bases and J by 0 bases, with 15 bases between the two germline ends. The CDR3 is 16 amino acids. Germline CDR1 is SGHRS and CDR2 is YFSETQ. The CDR3 is CASSSQGPISGNTIYF. CDR3 in DNA: TGCGCCAGCAGTTCACAGGGACCTATCTCTGGAAACACCATATATTTT.

The V and J genes are TRBV9 and TRBJ1-6, with D hard to call. In germline, CDR1 is SGDLS, CDR2 YYNGEE. V lost 3 bases, J lost 9 bases, and 13 bases lay in between. There are 14 residues in the CDR3. CDR3 region: CASSAGLEGSPLHF. Here the CDR3 DNA reads TGTGCCAGCAGCGCGGGCCTGGAGGGTTCACCCCTCCACTTT.

The chain joins TRBV28 to TRBJ2-3; 14 positions match TRBD2. Per germline, CDR1 MDHEN and CDR2 SYDVKM. This CDR3 spans 18 amino acids. V was pared by 5 bases and J by 1 base, with 8 bases of the junction left unmatched. CDR3 nucleotide sequence: TGTGCCAGCAGTCAAACGAAGACTAGCGGGGGGGGCACAGATACGCAGTATTTT. Translated, it gives CASSQTKTSGGGTDTQYF. The complete variable domain, with remaining parts taken from reference TRBV28 and TRBJ2-3, reads DVKVTQSSRYLVKRTGEKVFLECVQDMDHENMFWYRQDPGLGLRLIYFSYDVKMKEKGDIPEGYSVSREKKERFSLILESASTNQTSMYLCASSQTKTSGGGTDTQYFGPGTRLTVL.

This clone occurred once. This chain joins TRBV6-6 and TRBJ2-7; possibly TRBD1 for D (5 bases). This CDR3 spans 13 amino acids. CDR1 MNHNY and CDR2 SVGAGI come from the germline V gene (reference sequence). Trimming took 5 bases from V and 3 from J, leaving 11 bases between them. In nucleotides, the CDR3 is TGTGCCAGCAGTCAGGGTCAGCTCTACGAGCAGTACTTC. Protein product: CASSQGQLYEQYF.